This entry is about one T cell receptor beta chain. Its target antigen remains unknown. The input lacks base qualities; no much larger clone sits a single base away. The immunoSEQ two-step, bias-controlled multiplex PCR assay was used to amplify TRB CDR3 regions from genomic DNA. CDR3 libraries were sequenced on an Illumina NextSeq 500. On the study's bioinformatics: The immunoSEQ Analyzer platform handled the initial alignment and bioinformatics, which included bias normalization against synthetic CDR3 analogs. V, D and J genes were annotated according to IMGT database definitions. Further TRBV analyses used VDJtools version 1.1.10 and the R package tcR version 2.2.1.11 with default settings. For the GLIPH analysis, version 1.0 was run with default settings. For CDR3 sequences with at least 5 reads, significant changes in clonotype frequency were assessed with a 2-sided binomial test and Benjamini-Hochberg correction (alpha = 0.01). TCRdb provides this immuneACCESS table in a form limited to in-frame rearrangements. Some clones are lacking; in checked studies, under half of them reflect an unresolved V gene, and why the rest are absent is not known. Clone size and the V and J calls come from that table; the DNA yielded D and trimming. The sample table shows some 48,000 clones, and about 94% are seen once. The top ten hold 3% to 3.5% of the sample.

There are 17 amino acids in the CDR3, from cysteine to phenylalanine inclusive. Here the CDR3 DNA is all that survives: 51 bases in frame from base 1. Trimming costs V 1 base and J 0 bases, and their ends lie 15 bases apart. Via the germline V gene, CDR1 is LGHNA and CDR2 YNFKEQ. The time point label for this specimen denotes: before start of T cell therapy. The patients had received solid-organ transplants and had cytomegalovirus that was drug-resistant/recurrent. Fewer than 13 trial participants were chosen for repertoire analysis on the basis of the availability of post-therapy peripheral blood mononuclear cells. A BD FACSAria III was used to sort viable CD3+CD8+CD4- lymphocytes from PBMCs. Genomic DNA was extracted from sorted cells with the Qiagen DNeasy Kit. This entry comes from a study of T cell therapy after organ transplantation (dated by TCRdb to about 2019). Regarding the complete study: Therapy products were autologous CMV-specific T cells expanded in vitro for approximately two weeks with a peptide pool of 30 HLA class I and II CMV epitopes. Long-term post-therapy samples were available for only about 80% of the 10 patients. Patients received a median of 1.92 x 10^8 CMV-specific T cells across 2 to 6 intravenous infusions. Of the roughly ten patients, eight were classified as clinical responders and two were classified as nonresponders. Peripheral blood samples for the pretherapy time point were taken before T cell therapy began. A follow-up TRBV repertoire analysis was performed on an open-label phase I trial of autologous CMV-specific adoptive T cell therapy in solid-organ transplant recipients. Patients were given up to 6 doses of T cells at 2-week intervals and were followed for 25 to 35 weeks after finishing therapy. Points the paper makes about the study in general: Reconstitution after therapy appeared to include not only transferred clonotypes but also endogenous clonotypes that had not been detected in the therapy products. Fold change in CD8 clonality after therapy was inversely correlated with pretherapy clonality, suggesting that less biased repertoires were more receptive to remodeling. Before therapy, nonresponders had marked clonal expansions, and their repertoires changed minimally after therapy. Because the cohort was small, confounders such as concurrent antirejection and antiviral medications could not be assessed. Few detected expansions in nonresponders may reflect reduced sample coverage from poor CD8+ T cell yield.

The receptor was isolated from a human patient who had received a solid organ transplant and had CMV disease. The sequence links TRBV4-2 to TRBJ1-1; TRBD1 might be the D gene, on 6 matching bases. The source was CD8+ T cells from blood, collected before autologous CMV-specific T cell therapy. The nucleotides read TGTGCCAGCAGCCAAGGTTTTGCGGGGGACATGAACACTGAAGCTTTCTTT. Its protein reads: CASSQGFAGDMNTEAFF.